The 31 T cell receptor beta chains given below trace back to one sample, sequenced in a study of T cell repertoires in cytomegalovirus infection. The antigens these receptors bind are not known. From the reads, TCRdb called clonotypes with MiXCR, one entry per CDR3 protein. This repertoire shows about 100,000 distinct CDR3 sequences, around 40% found once; its top ten account for roughly 70%. This specimen was CD8+ T cells from cultured PBMCs, taken from culture after CMV antigen stimulation. These receptors were taken from a human donor in good health (CMV status not recorded). Some clones in this sample may be carry-over from other donors' samples.

J is TRBJ1-2 and V is TRBV7-4; no clear D. This CDR3 has 13 residues. Trimming removed 3 bases from V and 5 bases from J, with 10 bases in between. Germline CDR1 SGHVT, CDR2 SQSDAQ. This chain's CDR3 is CASSLPSGYGYTF. The CDR3 DNA reads TGTGCCAGCAGCTTGCCCTCGGGGTATGGCTACACCTTC. The full variable domain, completed using reference TRBV7-4 and TRBJ1-2, is GAGVSQSPRYKVAKRGRDVALRCDSISGHVTLYWYRQTLGQGSEVLTYSQSDAQRDKSGRPSGRFSAERPERSVSTLKIQRTEQGDSAVYLCASSLPSGYGYTFGSGTRLTVV.

Many counts were recorded for this clonotype. The chain recombines TRBV7-8 with TRBJ1-5, with D perhaps TRBD1 (5 bases). V lost 5 bases and J lost 5, with 13 bases in between. This CDR3 is built from 14 residues. The V gene's germline CDR1 is SGHVS and CDR2 FQNEAQ. The CDR3 nucleotides read TGTGCCAGCAGCGGGACCGCTGGCTATCAGCCCCAGCATTTT. Amino acids: CASSGTAGYQPQHF.

The sample holds a few counts of this clonotype. This chain joins TRBV10-3 and TRBJ2-5; 10 bases are a match to TRBD1. This CDR3 has 14 residues. With V trimmed by 7 bases and J by 2 bases, 4 bases remained unmatched. Germline lookup yields CDR1 ENHRY and CDR2 SYGVKD. CDR3 region: CAITPGQGQETQYF. CDR3 nucleotide sequence: TGTGCCATCACTCCGGGACAGGGGCAAGAGACCCAGTACTTC.

V is TRBV7-8 and J is TRBJ2-1; D is possibly TRBD2 (5 bases). There are 14 residues in the CDR3. The germline V and J ends were trimmed by 5 bases and 5 bases, with 13 bases remaining between them. Germline-derived CDR1 and CDR2 are SGHVS and FQNEAQ. The CDR3 DNA sequence: TGTGCCAGCAGCGAGGGATTTTCCCACAATGAGCAGTTCTTC. It translates to CASSEGFSHNEQFF.

The rearrangement joins TRBV12-3 or TRBV12-4 to TRBJ1-2; D not certain. With 3 bases removed from V and 3 bases from J, the gap between germline ends came to 8 bases. CDR3 length equals 13 residues. The CDR3 is CASSFPAHYGYTF. The CDR3, as DNA: TGTGCCAGCAGTTTTCCAGCCCACTATGGCTACACCTTC.

J is TRBJ1-4 and V is TRBV27, with D uncertain. The length of the CDR3 is 17 residues. CDR1 and CDR2 from the germline V gene are MNHEY and SMNVEV (reference sequence). V was shortened by 3 bases and J by 6 bases, with 20 bases between the two germline ends. CDR3 region: CASSFLRADGVDEKLFF. DNA of the CDR3: TGTGCCAGCAGTTTCCTAAGGGCGGATGGGGTGGATGAAAAACTGTTTTTT. Combining the CDR3 with reference TRBV27 and TRBJ1-4 gives the whole variable domain EAQVTQNPRYLITVTGKKLTVTCSQNMNHEYMSWYRQDPGLGLRQIYYSMNVEVTDKGDVPEGYKVSRKEKRNFPLILESPSPNQTSLYFCASSFLRADGVDEKLFFGSGTQLSVL.

The chain links TRBV20-1 to TRBJ2-3; 11 nucleotides align to TRBD2. V was clipped by 6 bases and J by 2 bases; unmatched bases: 10. CDR3 length equals 16 residues. CDR1 and CDR2 from the germline V gene are DFQATT and SNEGSKA (reference sequence). The DNA of the CDR3 is TGCAGTGCGAGCTCCGGGACTAGCGGCCACACAGATACGCAGTATTTT. It encodes CSASSGTSGHTDTQYF.

The table lists this clonotype with many counts. CDR3 nucleotides: TGTGCCAGTACCGAAGCCGGACAGCAATACACTGAAGCTTTCTTT. Its translation is CASTEAGQQYTEAFF. The chain recombines TRBV19 with TRBJ1-1, with D possibly matching TRBD1 (6 bases). Germline V CDR1 and CDR2: LNHDA, SQIVND (reference sequence). The CDR3 is 15 amino acids. Trimming left V 7 bases short and J 3 bases short, with 18 bases between.

This chain uses TRBV29-1 with TRBJ1-2, with D tentatively TRBD1 (6 bases). The CDR3 contains 13 residues. CDR1 is SQVTM and CDR2 is ANQGSEA in the germline V gene. Trimming stripped 4 bases from V and 0 bases from J, with 9 bases between. The CDR3 spells CSVGDTANYGYTF. The CDR3 DNA is TGCAGCGTTGGGGACACTGCTAACTATGGCTACACCTTC.

In this sample, this clonotype turned up a few times. This chain connects TRBV27 to TRBJ1-2; maybe TRBD1 (5 bases). V lost 6 bases and J lost 4, with 18 bases in between. The CDR3 is 15 amino acids. From germline, CDR1 is MNHEY and CDR2 SMNVEV (reference sequence). In nucleotides, the CDR3 is TGTGCCAGCAGCCCATGGGAGTTGGGGCTCTATGGCTACACCTTC. Its translation is CASSPWELGLYGYTF.

The chain recombines TRBV4-2 with TRBJ2-7; tentative D call: TRBD2 (6 bases). Trimming cost V 3 bases and J 2 bases, with 20 bases left between them. This CDR3 region has 17 residues. CDR1 and CDR2 (germline): LGHNA, YNFKEQ. The CDR3: CASSQRETRDSAYEQYF. In DNA, the CDR3 is TGTGCCAGCAGCCAGAGAGAAACCCGGGACTCCGCCTACGAGCAGTACTTC.

V is TRBV6-8 and J is TRBJ2-1; D gene unclear. V was trimmed by 8 bases and J by 0 bases, leaving 8 bases between them. CDR1 and CDR2 (germline): MNHGY, SAAAGT. The CDR3 is 13 residues long. In nucleotides, the CDR3 is TGTGCCAGCCGCCCGAGCTCCTACAATGAGCAGTTCTTC. This gives the protein CASRPSSYNEQFF.

This clonotype was recorded a few times. This chain uses TRBV11-2 with TRBJ2-5; D gene unclear. The CDR3 loop spans 13 amino acids. The germline gives CDR1 SGHAT, CDR2 FQNNGV. Trimming shortened V by 1 base and J by 7 bases, and 10 bases separated the two germline ends. The CDR3 DNA reads TGTGCCAGCAGCTTAGGGGCCTCAGGGACCCAGTACTTC. This sequence encodes CASSLGASGTQYF. The whole variable domain, remainder taken from reference TRBV11-2 and TRBJ2-5, is EAGVAQSPRYKIIEKRQSVAFWCNPISGHATLYWYQQILGQGPKLLIQFQNNGVVDDSQLPKDRFSAERLKGVDSTLKIQPAKLEDSAVYLCASSLGASGTQYFGPGTRLLVL.

This clonotype was observed at least ten times. The gene calls are TRBV29-1 and TRBJ2-7; possible D gene TRBD1, 6 bases. The CDR3 is 12 amino acids. The ends were cut back, 4 bases at V and 0 bases at J, with 7 bases in the middle. Germline CDR1 and CDR2: SQVTM and ANQGSEA. CDR3 coding DNA: TGCAGCGTTGCGGACAGCTCCTACGAGCAGTACTTC. It yields the protein CSVADSSYEQYF.

The genes are TRBV27 and TRBJ1-2; TRBD1 aligns across 7 bases. With 6 bases clipped from V and 8 bases from J, the junction kept 6 bases outside the gene matches. The CDR3 is 12 amino acids. Germline CDR1 MNHEY, CDR2 SMNVEV (reference sequence). The CDR3 reads CASRTGLVGYTF. CDR3 DNA sequence: TGTGCCAGCAGGACAGGGCTGGTCGGCTACACCTTC.

The chain is built from TRBV7-3 and TRBJ2-3; D gene unclear. The CDR3 is 16 amino acids. The germline gives CDR1 SGHTA, CDR2 FQGTGA. The ends were cut back, 5 bases at V and 2 bases at J, with 17 bases in the middle. The CDR3 bases are TGTGCCAGCAGCCAAGGCACCCCCCCTTTCACAGATACGCAGTATTTT. It codes for CASSQGTPPFTDTQYF.

This sequence joins TRBV2 and TRBJ2-3; D unclear. V was clipped by 3 bases and J by 4 bases, with 5 bases between them. This CDR3 region has 12 residues. From germline, CDR1 is SNHLY and CDR2 FYNNEI. CDR3 DNA sequence: TGTGCCAGCAGTGATTGGTCAGATACGCAGTATTTT. It specifies CASSDWSDTQYF.

The chain recombines TRBV29-1 with TRBJ2-2; D possibly corresponds to TRBD2 (6 bases). Trimming left V 7 bases short and J 6 bases short, with 12 bases between. CDR1 and CDR2 from the germline V gene are SQVTM and ANQGSEA. The CDR3 sequence is 12 residues long. CDR3 sequence (DNA): TGCAGCGCTACTAGCTGGTCCGGGGAGCTGTTTTTT. Translated, it gives CSATSWSGELFF.

The chain is built from TRBV5-4 and TRBJ2-1, with TRBD2 matching over 11 bases. Trimming at V came to 5 bases and at J to 3 bases, leaving 7 bases not matched to a gene. CDR1 and CDR2 from the germline V gene are SGHNT and YYREEE (reference sequence). CDR3 size: 16 residues. The CDR3 DNA follows: TGTGCCAGCAGTCCCCCCCTAGCGGGGGGCTACAATGAGCAGTTCTTC. Translating it yields CASSPPLAGGYNEQFF.

This clonotype has at least ten counts. V usage is TRBV6-2 or TRBV6-3 and J usage is TRBJ2-5; no firm D call. The CDR3 runs to 13 residues. CDR1 is MNHEY and CDR2 is SVGEGT in the germline V gene. Trimming took 6 bases from V and 5 from J, leaving 13 bases between them. The CDR3 bases are TGTGCCAGCAGACCTCTAACTGGGGAGACCCAGTACTTC. Protein sequence: CASRPLTGETQYF.

This chain links TRBV20-1 with TRBJ1-1; 7 bases map to TRBD1. Trimming took 5 bases from V and 1 from J; bases not matched to a gene: 4. Germline V gives CDR1 DFQATT, CDR2 SNEGSKA (reference sequence). The CDR3 loop spans 13 amino acids. DNA of the CDR3: TGCAGTGCTCGAACAGGGGCGAACACTGAAGCTTTCTTT. Its translation: CSARTGANTEAFF.

CDR3 in DNA: TGTGCCAGCAGCTTAGCGGGGACAGGGGGATACGAGCAGTACTTC. It translates to CASSLAGTGGYEQYF. The V call is TRBV7-9, the J call TRBJ2-7; 11 nucleotides line up with TRBD1. The germline gives CDR1 SEHNR, CDR2 FQNEAQ (reference sequence). The CDR3 is 15 residues long. The ends lost 0 bases at V and 4 bases at J; junction bases unmatched: 2.

This clonotype showed up just a few times. This chain joins TRBV9 and TRBJ1-1; TRBD1 matches at 7 bases. V shed 0 bases, J shed 1 base, and the junction held 6 bases outside the gene matches. The CDR3 spans 16 residues. Germline CDR1 is SGDLS and CDR2 is YYNGEE. For the CDR3, the DNA is TGTGCCAGCAGCGTAGCGGACAGGCTCCAGAACACTGAAGCTTTCTTT. It translates to CASSVADRLQNTEAFF.

This clonotype was counted at least ten times. The chain uses TRBV19 and TRBJ2-4, with 7 bases aligning to TRBD1. The CDR3 extends over 15 amino acids. The V gene's germline CDR1 is LNHDA and CDR2 SQIVND (reference sequence). The V gene end was trimmed by 5 bases and the J gene end by 8 bases; junction bases not matched to a gene: 12. The CDR3 DNA reads TGTGCCAGTAGTCCCCTTGACAGGGCGGAGGACATTCAGTACTTC. This gives the protein CASSPLDRAEDIQYF. Combining the CDR3 with reference TRBV19 and TRBJ2-4 gives the whole variable domain DGGITQSPKYLFRKEGQNVTLSCEQNLNHDAMYWYRQDPGQGLRLIYYSQIVNDFQKGDIAEGYSVSREKKESFPLTVTSAQKNPTAFYLCASSPLDRAEDIQYFGAGTRLSVL.

This clonotype has a count of ten or more. This chain uses TRBV7-3 with TRBJ2-1, with TRBD2 identical over 7 bases. The CDR3 loop spans 15 amino acids. CDR1 SGHTA and CDR2 FQGTGA come from the germline V gene. V shed 6 bases, J shed 0 bases, and the junction held 5 bases outside the gene matches. CDR3 residues: CASSLGGNSYNEQFF. The CDR3 DNA is TGTGCCAGCAGTCTCGGGGGGAACTCCTACAATGAGCAGTTCTTC.

This chain connects TRBV7-2 to TRBJ2-1; TRBD2 aligns across 10 bases. From germline, CDR1 is SGHTA and CDR2 FQGNSA. CDR3 length: 17 amino acids. Unmatched junction bases numbered 6, after V lost 4 bases and J lost 0 bases. The DNA of the CDR3 is TGTGCCAGCAGCTCTGGAGCGGGGGGGAGCTCCTACAATGAGCAGTTCTTC. Its protein product is CASSSGAGGSSYNEQFF.

V and J are TRBV24-1 and TRBJ2-3, with TRBD2 as a possible D gene (6 bases). Looked up from germline, CDR1 is KGHDR and CDR2 is SFDVKD. The CDR3 is 13 amino acids. Trimming removed 4 bases at V and 6 bases at J, with 10 bases between. This CDR3 reads CATSELAGDTQYF. In DNA form, the CDR3 reads TGTGCCACCAGTGAACTAGCTGGCGATACGCAGTATTTT.

V usage is TRBV6-5 and J usage is TRBJ1-1; D not certain. Germline lookup yields CDR1 MNHEY and CDR2 SVGAGI. The CDR3 has 14 residues. V was cut by 0 bases and J by 4 bases, with 9 bases left in between. In nucleotides, the CDR3 is TGTGCCAGCAGTTACTCTTTCTTCCCCACTGAAGCTTTCTTT. Translating it yields CASSYSFFPTEAFF.

The CDR3 here is CASSPPVAYEQYF. The CDR3 coding sequence is TGTGCCAGCTCACCACCGGTAGCCTACGAGCAGTACTTC. This chain uses TRBV18 with TRBJ2-7; D unclear. Germline values: CDR1 KGHSH, CDR2 LQKENI. V lost 0 bases to trimming and J lost 2 bases, with 5 bases between them. CDR3 size: 13 residues.

The chain employs TRBV9 and TRBJ1-1, with D uncertain. Germline V gene data show CDR1 as SGDLS and CDR2 as YYNGEE. CDR3 length: 13 residues. Trimming removed 3 bases from V and 4 bases from J, with 10 bases in between. The CDR3: CASSAGISTEAFF. The CDR3 bases are TGTGCCAGCAGCGCCGGGATCAGCACTGAAGCTTTCTTT. Looking up the rest from reference TRBV9 and TRBJ1-1 gives the full variable domain: DSGVTQTPKHLITATGQRVTLRCSPRSGDLSVYWYQQSLDQGLQFLIQYYNGEERAKGNILERFSAQQFPDLHSELNLSSLELGDSALYFCASSAGISTEAFFGQGTRLTVV.

This clonotype was counted ten times or more. This sequence joins TRBV7-8 and TRBJ2-7, with D uncertain. Deletions cut 6 bases from V and 3 bases from J, with 18 bases between. The CDR3 contains 15 residues. Germline-derived CDR1 and CDR2 are SGHVS and FQNEAQ. The CDR3 DNA reads as TGTGCCAGCAGTTCCCTCGCGACGGTGGACTACGAGCAGTACTTC. Translating gives CASSSLATVDYEQYF.